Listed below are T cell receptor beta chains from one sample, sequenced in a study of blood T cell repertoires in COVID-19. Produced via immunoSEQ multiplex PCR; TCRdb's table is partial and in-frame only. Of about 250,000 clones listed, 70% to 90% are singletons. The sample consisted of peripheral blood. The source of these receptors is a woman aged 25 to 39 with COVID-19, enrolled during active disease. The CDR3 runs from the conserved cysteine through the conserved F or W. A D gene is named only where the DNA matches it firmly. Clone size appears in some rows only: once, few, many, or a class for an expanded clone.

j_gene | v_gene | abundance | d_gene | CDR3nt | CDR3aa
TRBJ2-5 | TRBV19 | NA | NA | TGTGCCAGTAGTACGGGGGAGACCCAGTACTTC | CASSTGETQYF
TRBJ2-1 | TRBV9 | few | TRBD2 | TGTGCCAGCAGCGTTAGCGGGGCTTTAGCTGAGCAGTTCTTC | CASSVSGALAEQFF
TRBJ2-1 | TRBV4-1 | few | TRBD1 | TGCGCCAGCAGCCAAGAGGACAGGGGAAACAATGAGCAGTTCTTC | CASSQEDRGNNEQFF
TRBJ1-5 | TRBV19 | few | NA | TGTGCCAGTAGTATTGGGACACCTAGCAATCAGCCCCAGCATTTT | CASSIGTPSNQPQHF
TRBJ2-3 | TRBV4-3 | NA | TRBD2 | TGCGCCAGCAGCCCGAGGGGCGGGAGGGCCAGGACAGATACGCAGTATTTT | CASSPRGGRARTDTQYF
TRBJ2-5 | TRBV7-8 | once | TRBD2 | TGTGCCAGCAGCCCAACCTTAGCGGGGGCTAAAGAGACCCAGTACTTC | CASSPTLAGAKETQYF
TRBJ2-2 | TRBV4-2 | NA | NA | TGTGCCAGCAGCCAAGATCGGGTGGTCGACACCGGGGAGCTGTTTTTT | CASSQDRVVDTGELFF
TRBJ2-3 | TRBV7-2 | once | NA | TGTGCCAGCAGCTTAGTTTTCTCTTCCCCAGATACGCAGTATTTT | CASSLVFSSPDTQYF
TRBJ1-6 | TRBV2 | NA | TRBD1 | TGTGCCAGCAGTCTCCGGACAGGGCGCAATTCACCCCTCCACTTT | CASSLRTGRNSPLHF
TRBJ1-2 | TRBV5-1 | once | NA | TGCGCCAGCAGCTTGGGACAGAACTATGGCTACACCTTC | CASSLGQNYGYTF
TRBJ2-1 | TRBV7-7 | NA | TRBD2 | TGTGCTAGCAGCCAAGGACTAGCGGGAAGCATCTCCTACAATGAGCAGTTCTTC | CASSQGLAGSISYNEQFF
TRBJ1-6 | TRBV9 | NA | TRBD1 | TGTGCCAGCAGCGCCGGGACAGGGAGACTCTCACCCCTCCACTTT | CASSAGTGRLSPLHF
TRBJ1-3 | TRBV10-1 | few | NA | TGCGCCAGCAGTGGACAGAGCACAAACACCATATATTTT | CASSGQSTNTIYF
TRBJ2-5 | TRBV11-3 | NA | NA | TGTGCCAGCAGTCCGGGACGGAGGGTGGAAGAGACCCAGTACTTC | CASSPGRRVEETQYF
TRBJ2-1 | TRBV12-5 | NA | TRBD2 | TGTGCTAGTGGTCAAGGTCTAGCGGGAGAGGGCAATGAGCAGTTCTTC | CASGQGLAGEGNEQFF
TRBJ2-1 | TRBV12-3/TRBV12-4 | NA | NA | TGTGCCAGCAGTTCCCAGGCGCTAGCTCGGTTCTTC | CASSSQALARFF
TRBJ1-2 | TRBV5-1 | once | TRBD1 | TGCGCCAGCCACACTTCAGGGGGCAGCTATGGCTACACCTTC | CASHTSGGSYGYTF
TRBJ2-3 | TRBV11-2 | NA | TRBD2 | TGTGCCAGCAGCCGTAGACTAGCGGGGGGCAATGGCACAGATACGCAGTATTTT | CASSRRLAGGNGTDTQYF
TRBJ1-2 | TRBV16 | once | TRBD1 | TGTGCCAGCAGCCCCCGGGAAGGGGGCGTTTCTGGCTACACCTTC | CASSPREGGVSGYTF
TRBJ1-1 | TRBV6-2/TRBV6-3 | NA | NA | TGTGCCAGCAGTTACTCCAGTACGCTGGGGGGGACTGAAGCTTTCTTT | CASSYSSTLGGTEAFF
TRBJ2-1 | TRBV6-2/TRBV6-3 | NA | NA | TGTGCCAGCAGTTACGGAGTCGGACAGTCCTACAATGAGCAGTTCTTC | CASSYGVGQSYNEQFF
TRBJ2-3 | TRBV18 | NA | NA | TGTGCCAGCTCACCCATTCGGCAGGGGCGAGATACGCAGTATTTT | CASSPIRQGRDTQYF
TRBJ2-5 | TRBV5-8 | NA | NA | TGTGCCAGCAGCAGAGGCCCGGAGACCCAGTACTTC | CASSRGPETQYF
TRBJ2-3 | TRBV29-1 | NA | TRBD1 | TGCAGCTACACTGACAGGGTCACAGATACGCAGTATTTT | CSYTDRVTDTQYF
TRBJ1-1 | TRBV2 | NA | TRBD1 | TGTGCCAGCAGGCACAGGGGGCGGGCCGGAACTGAAGCTTTCTTT | CASRHRGRAGTEAFF
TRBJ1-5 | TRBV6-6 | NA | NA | TGTGCCAGCAGCACAGACAATCAGCCCCAGCATTTT | CASSTDNQPQHF
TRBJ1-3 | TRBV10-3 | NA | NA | TGTGCCATCAGTGAGAGGGGCGCCCCTGGAAACACCATATATTTT | CAISERGAPGNTIYF
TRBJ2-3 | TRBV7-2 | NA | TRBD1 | TGTGCCAGCAGCCCCAGGGGGGATACGCAGTATTTT | CASSPRGDTQYF
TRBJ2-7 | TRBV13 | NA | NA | TGTGCCAGCAGCTTAGGGACTAACGAGCAGTACTTC | CASSLGTNEQYF
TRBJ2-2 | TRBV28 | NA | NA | TGTGCCAGTGAGGGGAACACCGGGGAGCTGTTTTTT | CASEGNTGELFF
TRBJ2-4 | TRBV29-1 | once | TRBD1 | TGCAGCGTTATGGGACAGGGGGCGCGGGAAAACATTCAGTACTTC | CSVMGQGARENIQYF
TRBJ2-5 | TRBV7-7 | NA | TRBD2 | TGTGCTAGCAGCTTATACCTAGCGGAACAAGAGACCCAGTACTTC | CASSLYLAEQETQYF
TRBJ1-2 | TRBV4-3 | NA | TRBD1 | TGCGCCAGCAGCCAACAGGACAGGGGCTATGGCTACACCTTC | CASSQQDRGYGYTF
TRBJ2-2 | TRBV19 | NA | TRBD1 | TGTGCCAGTAGTATCCAGGGGGCCCCGAACACCGGGGAGCTGTTTTTT | CASSIQGAPNTGELFF
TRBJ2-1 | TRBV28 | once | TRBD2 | TGTGCCAGCAGGCTGACTAGCGGGGCATACAATGAGCAGTTCTTC | CASRLTSGAYNEQFF
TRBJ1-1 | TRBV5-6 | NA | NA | TGTGCCAGCAGCTGGGACTCCATGAACACTGAAGCTTTCTTT | CASSWDSMNTEAFF
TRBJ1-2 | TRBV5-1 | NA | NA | TGCGCCAGCAGCTCTGACTGGGGGCGAGGCGGCTACACCTTC | CASSSDWGRGGYTF
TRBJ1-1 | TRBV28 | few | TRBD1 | TGTGCCAGCAGTTTAGGCCAGGGGGCAATGGCTTTCTTT | CASSLGQGAMAFF
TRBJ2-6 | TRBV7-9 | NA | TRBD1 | TGTGCCAGCAGCTTATTCCAGGGGGCGCAGGGTGGGGCCAACGTCCTGACTTTC | CASSLFQGAQGGANVLTF
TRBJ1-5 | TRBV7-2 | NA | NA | TGTGCCAGCAGCCCCATCAGGGGCCCCTTTAGCAATCAGCCCCAGCATTTT | CASSPIRGPFSNQPQHF
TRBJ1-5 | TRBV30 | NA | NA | TGTGCCTGGACCAGTGGGCCAGATCAGCCCCAGCATTTT | CAWTSGPDQPQHF
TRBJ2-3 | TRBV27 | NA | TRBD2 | TGTGCCAGCAGTCTATTAGCGGGAGGCACAGATACGCAGTATTTT | CASSLLAGGTDTQYF
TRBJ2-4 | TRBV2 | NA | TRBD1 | TGTGCCAGCGCACCCCGGAGAGGACAGGGCCAAAACATTCAGTACTTC | CASAPRRGQGQNIQYF
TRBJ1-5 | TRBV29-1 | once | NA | TGCAGCGTTGGGGGACTTCTAAATCAGCCCCAGCATTTT | CSVGGLLNQPQHF
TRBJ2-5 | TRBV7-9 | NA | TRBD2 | TGTGCCAGCAGCTTAACTAGCGGGGGGGATAAAGAGACCCAGTACTTC | CASSLTSGGDKETQYF
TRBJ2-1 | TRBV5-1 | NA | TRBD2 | TGCGCCAGCAGCTTGGATAGCGGGAACTACAATGAGCAGTTCTTC | CASSLDSGNYNEQFF
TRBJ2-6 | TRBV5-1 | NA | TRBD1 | TGCGCCAGCAGCCCCCGGGGACAGTCCTCCTCTGGGGCCAACGTCCTGACTTTC | CASSPRGQSSSGANVLTF
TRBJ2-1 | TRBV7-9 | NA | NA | TGTGTCAGCAGCCGTCCCGGGACAAACAATGAGCAGTTCTTC | CVSSRPGTNNEQFF
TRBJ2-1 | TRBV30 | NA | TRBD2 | TGTGCCTGGAGTGTACTGGCGGGAGGTGCCGTTGATGAGCAGTTCTTC | CAWSVLAGGAVDEQFF
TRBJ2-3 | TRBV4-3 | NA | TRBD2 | TGCGCCAGCAGCCGTGGGGCGGGAGGGCTAGTAGATACGCAGTATTTT | CASSRGAGGLVDTQYF
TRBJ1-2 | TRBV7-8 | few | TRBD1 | TGTGCCAGCAGTTATAGGAGGGACAGCTATGGCTACACCTTC | CASSYRRDSYGYTF
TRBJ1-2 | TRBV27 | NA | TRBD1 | TGTGCCAGCAGTATCCGGACAGGTCTTAACTATGGCTACACCTTC | CASSIRTGLNYGYTF
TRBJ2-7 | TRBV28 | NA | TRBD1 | TGTGCCAGCAGTGCAGCGGCAGGGGGCTCCTACGAGCAGTACTTC | CASSAAAGGSYEQYF
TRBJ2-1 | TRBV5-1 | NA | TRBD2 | TGCGCCAGCAGCTCTAAAGCGGGAGTTGAGAATGAGCAGTTCTTC | CASSSKAGVENEQFF
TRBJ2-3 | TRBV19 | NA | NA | TGTGCCAGTAGTAACTTAGCGGTCCCAAGCACAGATACGCAGTATTTT | CASSNLAVPSTDTQYF
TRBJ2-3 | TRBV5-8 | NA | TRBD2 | TGTGCCAGCAGCTTCCATCCCACATCTCTAGCGGGAGGGATGACAGATACGCAGTATTTT | CASSFHPTSLAGGMTDTQYF
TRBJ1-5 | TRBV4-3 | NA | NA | TGCGCCAGCCTCCCCGTTGAGTGCCATCAGCCCCAGCATTTT | CASLPVECHQPQHF
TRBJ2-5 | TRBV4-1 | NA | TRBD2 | TGCGCCAGCAGCCAAGATTCGCTAGCGGGGGGACAAGAGACCCAGTACTTC | CASSQDSLAGGQETQYF